What follows describes a single T cell receptor beta chain. Its antigen remains unidentified. The input lacks base qualities; no much larger clone sits a single base away. CDR3 length: 13 amino acids, cysteine to phenylalanine. Here the CDR3 DNA is all that survives: 39 bases in frame from base 1. The germline ends are 9 bases apart after V is trimmed by 5 bases and J by 7 bases. CDR1 and CDR2, looked up from the germline V gene (reference sequence), are LNHDA and SQIVND. This record comes from a study of blood T cell repertoires in COVID-19 (dated by TCRdb to 2018 to 2020). About the full investigation: The collaborator samples originated in the United States, Italy and Spain and spanned the acute and convalescent phases of COVID-19. The material from the prospective study consisted of cDNA or gDNA derived from T cells, B-cell-depleted T cells, or PBMCs. Subjects who had been exposed to COVID-19, were actively infected with it, or had recovered from it provided the deeply sampled blood TCRbeta repertoires that made up the dataset. The repertoires were made available in a free public database intended to serve as a resource for research on the immune response to SARS-CoV-2. The samples were drawn from the first 160 participants of the ongoing ImmuneRACE study and from 1,200 or so subjects provided by 6 global collaborators. Sample metadata almost always included a de-identified subject ID, COVID-19 status, age in years and sex. Where HLA class I and class II types were available, the types were taken from metadata supplied by the sample provider, not from assay-based typing. The study at large found these results: How much clinical and demographic metadata was included differed by source and by participant, and the metadata was provided uncurated.

TCRbeta CDR3 regions were amplified from genomic DNA using the immunoSEQ Assay, a bias-controlled multiplex PCR. For the original study's pipeline: Nucleated cell counts per sample were estimated from amplification of reference gene primers within the assay. To quantify the absolute abundance of each unique TCRbeta CDR3 rearrangement, sequence reads were collapsed and filtered. For each sample, productive Simpson clonality was calculated as the square root of Simpson's diversity index across productive rearrangements. The immuneACCESS repertoire file appears here via TCRdb, limited to in-frame rearrangements. These files lack a portion of the clones; in checked studies, under half of the deficit traces to unresolved V genes, and the cause of the others is not known. The D gene and trimming were derived from the DNA, and the V and J assignments and clone size from that table. This sample has roughly 73,000 clones in its table, and around 81% of those were observed once. The leading ten clones occupy more than 20% of the sample.

Each collaborating institution followed its own protocols to collect whole blood in K2EDTA tubes. For TCRbeta analysis, collaborators shipped samples in one of three forms: frozen whole blood, isolated PBMCs, or DNA extracted from either of those sample types. Material: peripheral blood. This chain is built from TRBV19 and TRBJ1-6; TRBD1 is possibly the D segment (5 matching bases). The source is an older woman with acute or convalescent COVID-19. The DNA reads as follows: TGTGCCAGTAGTTTCAGGGTCAATTCACCCCTCCACTTT. Its translation is CASSFRVNSPLHF. Where the CDR3 stops, the reference TRBV19 and TRBJ1-6 genes take over; the full variable domain is DGGITQSPKYLFRKEGQNVTLSCEQNLNHDAMYWYRQDPGQGLRLIYYSQIVNDFQKGDIAEGYSVSREKKESFPLTVTSAQKNPTAFYLCASSFRVNSPLHFGNGTRLTVT.